These T cell receptor beta chains were read from a single sample in a study of metastatic and nonmetastatic thyroid tumors. Through MiXCR, TCRdb re-clonotyped the PCR reads. The sample holds 5,400 or so clones, approximately 37% seen once. Sequenced sample: adjacent normal tissue. Receptors were obtained from a female donor with papillary thyroid cancer or a benign thyroid nodule (not recorded which). Some clones in this sample may be carry-over from other donors' samples. Both conserved end residues are part of each CDR3. Fields, in order: clone size, V gene, J gene, D gene, CDR3 protein, CDR3 DNA. D genes are given only for firm matches. A clone size is listed for some rows: how often the clone was seen (once, few, many), or a class if it is expanded.

clone size: NA; V gene: TRBV5-1; J gene: TRBJ2-2; D gene: TRBD1; CDR3 protein: CASSLGQGVNTGELFF; CDR3 DNA: TGCGCCAGCAGCTTGGGACAGGGGGTGAACACCGGGGAGCTGTTTTTT
clone size: NA; V gene: TRBV11-2; J gene: TRBJ1-1; D gene: TRBD1; CDR3 protein: CASSLSRGVTEAFF; CDR3 DNA: TGTGCCAGCAGCTTATCCAGGGGGGTCACTGAAGCTTTCTTT
clone size: few; V gene: TRBV27; J gene: TRBJ1-1; D gene: NA; CDR3 protein: CASSKGLQNTEAFF; CDR3 DNA: TGTGCCAGCAGTAAGGGACTTCAGAACACTGAAGCTTTCTTT
clone size: few; V gene: TRBV27; J gene: TRBJ2-7; D gene: NA; CDR3 protein: CASSLAGSHEQYF; CDR3 DNA: TGTGCCAGCAGTCTCGCAGGGTCCCACGAGCAGTACTTC
clone size: medium-sized; V gene: TRBV24-1; J gene: TRBJ2-3; D gene: NA; CDR3 protein: CATSVDTSTDMQYF; CDR3 DNA: TGTGCCACCAGTGTCGATACTAGCACAGATATGCAGTATTTT
clone size: NA; V gene: TRBV7-3; J gene: TRBJ2-1; D gene: NA; CDR3 protein: CASSLDNYNEQFF; CDR3 DNA: TGTGCCAGCAGCTTAGATAATTACAATGAGCAGTTCTTC
clone size: few; V gene: TRBV6-2/TRBV6-3; J gene: TRBJ2-2; D gene: TRBD2; CDR3 protein: CASSYPRGGAGGELFF; CDR3 DNA: TGTGCCAGCAGTTACCCCCGGGGGGGCGCTGGCGGGGAGCTGTTTTTT
clone size: NA; V gene: TRBV6-1; J gene: TRBJ2-1; D gene: TRBD2; CDR3 protein: CASSSYGLADDNEQFF; CDR3 DNA: TGTGCCAGCAGCTCCTATGGACTAGCGGATGACAATGAGCAGTTCTTC
clone size: many; V gene: TRBV28; J gene: TRBJ1-4; D gene: TRBD1; CDR3 protein: CASSLGQGANEKLFF; CDR3 DNA: TGTGCCAGCAGTTTGGGACAGGGGGCTAATGAAAAACTGTTTTTT
clone size: NA; V gene: TRBV2; J gene: TRBJ1-4; D gene: NA; CDR3 protein: CASSENPRNNEKLFF; CDR3 DNA: TGTGCCAGCAGTGAGAACCCCAGAAATAATGAAAAACTGTTTTTT
clone size: NA; V gene: TRBV30; J gene: TRBJ1-6; D gene: NA; CDR3 protein: CAWSVLVLSPLHF; CDR3 DNA: TGTGCCTGGAGTGTCCTCGTTTTGTCACCCCTCCACTTT
clone size: NA; V gene: TRBV6-5; J gene: TRBJ2-3; D gene: NA; CDR3 protein: CASSSSPLTDTQYF; CDR3 DNA: TGTGCCAGCAGTTCATCACCTCTGACAGATACTCAGTATTTT
clone size: medium-sized; V gene: TRBV19; J gene: TRBJ2-7; D gene: NA; CDR3 protein: CASSNGGTSLYEQYF; CDR3 DNA: TGTGCCAGTAGTAATGGGGGGACTTCTCTCTACGAGCAGTACTTC
clone size: large; V gene: TRBV12-3/TRBV12-4; J gene: TRBJ2-2; D gene: NA; CDR3 protein: CASSPQAYTGELFF; CDR3 DNA: TGTGCCAGCAGTCCTCAAGCCTACACCGGGGAGCTGTTTTTT
clone size: many; V gene: TRBV27; J gene: TRBJ1-1; D gene: NA; CDR3 protein: CASRSGAMNTEAFF; CDR3 DNA: TGTGCCAGCAGGTCAGGGGCCATGAACACTGAAGCTTTCTTT
clone size: many; V gene: TRBV6-6; J gene: TRBJ1-3; D gene: NA; CDR3 protein: CASSYDSSGNTIYF; CDR3 DNA: TGTGCCAGCAGTTACGACAGCTCTGGAAACACCATATATTTT
clone size: few; V gene: TRBV28; J gene: TRBJ2-7; D gene: TRBD2; CDR3 protein: CASRPRLAGVYEQYF; CDR3 DNA: TGTGCCAGCAGACCACGACTAGCGGGAGTCTACGAGCAGTACTTC
clone size: few; V gene: TRBV11-2; J gene: TRBJ2-3; D gene: TRBD2; CDR3 protein: CASTDSGRLSTDTQYF; CDR3 DNA: TGTGCCAGCACCGATAGCGGGAGGCTGAGCACAGATACGCAGTATTTT
clone size: NA; V gene: TRBV27; J gene: TRBJ1-6; D gene: NA; CDR3 protein: CASSFGGSPLHF; CDR3 DNA: TGTGCCAGCAGTTTCGGGGGTTCACCCCTCCACTTT
clone size: few; V gene: TRBV6-1; J gene: TRBJ2-1; D gene: TRBD1; CDR3 protein: CASQMDRGQDEQFF; CDR3 DNA: TGTGCCAGCCAGATGGACAGGGGGCAAGATGAGCAGTTCTTC
clone size: NA; V gene: TRBV19; J gene: TRBJ2-7; D gene: TRBD2; CDR3 protein: CASSRGLAGGYEQYF; CDR3 DNA: TGTGCCAGTAGTAGGGGACTAGCGGGAGGATACGAGCAGTACTTC
clone size: few; V gene: TRBV20-1; J gene: TRBJ1-5; D gene: NA; CDR3 protein: CSASLDSGPGTQHF; CDR3 DNA: TGCAGTGCTAGTCTGGACAGCGGCCCGGGGACCCAGCATTTT
clone size: few; V gene: TRBV12-3/TRBV12-4; J gene: TRBJ2-7; D gene: TRBD2; CDR3 protein: CASSLALAGVYEQYF; CDR3 DNA: TGTGCCAGCAGTTTAGCGCTAGCGGGAGTATACGAGCAGTACTTC
clone size: few; V gene: TRBV27; J gene: TRBJ1-5; D gene: NA; CDR3 protein: CASSPQGAARNQPQHF; CDR3 DNA: TGTGCCAGCAGTCCACAGGGAGCCGCAAGGAATCAGCCCCAGCATTTT
clone size: few; V gene: TRBV6-2/TRBV6-3; J gene: TRBJ1-6; D gene: NA; CDR3 protein: CASSYSGVGSPLHF; CDR3 DNA: TGTGCCAGCAGTTACTCCGGGGTGGGTTCACCCCTCCACTTT
clone size: NA; V gene: TRBV20-1; J gene: TRBJ2-1; D gene: NA; CDR3 protein: CSARVLGGNSYNEQFF; CDR3 DNA: TGCAGTGCTAGAGTCCTGGGCGGAAACTCCTACAATGAGCAGTTCTTC
clone size: few; V gene: TRBV6-1; J gene: TRBJ1-2; D gene: TRBD1; CDR3 protein: CASSENGQGRLSGYTF; CDR3 DNA: TGTGCCAGCAGTGAAAACGGACAGGGGCGGTTGAGCGGCTACACCTTC
clone size: NA; V gene: TRBV4-1; J gene: TRBJ1-5; D gene: NA; CDR3 protein: CASSQVPGSNQPQHF; CDR3 DNA: TGCGCCAGCAGCCAAGTCCCAGGGAGCAATCAGCCCCAGCATTTT
clone size: NA; V gene: TRBV20-1; J gene: TRBJ2-5; D gene: TRBD2; CDR3 protein: CSAPGTSACQETHYF; CDR3 DNA: TGCAGTGCTCCCGGGACTAGCGCATGCCAAGAGACCCATTACTTC
clone size: NA; V gene: TRBV11-2; J gene: TRBJ2-2; D gene: TRBD1; CDR3 protein: CASSLVGGTGFSGELFF; CDR3 DNA: TGTGCCAGCAGCTTAGTTGGCGGGACAGGGTTTTCCGGGGAGCTGTTTTTT
clone size: NA; V gene: TRBV20-1; J gene: TRBJ1-2; D gene: NA; CDR3 protein: CSARDAVVNYGYTF; CDR3 DNA: TGCAGTGCTAGAGATGCGGTTGTGAACTATGGCTACACCTTC
clone size: NA; V gene: TRBV28; J gene: TRBJ2-5; D gene: TRBD1; CDR3 protein: CASSLYPDRGRVETQYF; CDR3 DNA: TGTGCCAGCAGTTTATACCCGGACAGGGGCAGGGTAGAGACCCAGTACTTC
clone size: NA; V gene: TRBV5-1; J gene: TRBJ2-1; D gene: NA; CDR3 protein: CASIQWPMEGQPHTEQFF; CDR3 DNA: TGCGCCAGCATCCAATGGCCCATGGAGGGCCAACCCCACACTGAGCAGTTCTTC
clone size: few; V gene: TRBV6-1; J gene: TRBJ1-2; D gene: NA; CDR3 protein: CASSEGDNNYGYTF; CDR3 DNA: TGTGCCAGCAGTGAGGGGGACAATAACTATGGCTACACCTTC
clone size: few; V gene: TRBV6-1; J gene: TRBJ1-3; D gene: NA; CDR3 protein: CASSEGPSSGNTIYF; CDR3 DNA: TGTGCCAGCAGTGAAGGGCCCAGCTCTGGAAACACCATATATTTT
clone size: NA; V gene: TRBV11-3; J gene: TRBJ2-7; D gene: NA; CDR3 protein: CASSLDGSRELSEQYF; CDR3 DNA: TGTGCCAGCAGCTTAGATGGGTCAAGAGAGCTATCCGAGCAGTACTTC
clone size: large; V gene: TRBV27; J gene: TRBJ2-7; D gene: TRBD2; CDR3 protein: CASSLLGTSGRLKQYF; CDR3 DNA: TGTGCCAGCAGTTTATTGGGGACTAGCGGGAGGCTAAAGCAGTACTTC
clone size: NA; V gene: TRBV7-9; J gene: TRBJ2-7; D gene: TRBD2; CDR3 protein: CASSGRTSSFDEQYF; CDR3 DNA: TGTGCCAGCAGCGGTCGGACTAGTTCGTTCGACGAACAGTACTTC
clone size: few; V gene: TRBV28; J gene: TRBJ2-4; D gene: NA; CDR3 protein: CASSFRAKNIQYF; CDR3 DNA: TGTGCCAGCAGTTTCAGGGCCAAAAACATTCAGTACTTC
clone size: once; V gene: TRBV20-1; J gene: TRBJ2-5; D gene: TRBD2; CDR3 protein: CSAPGTSVCQGTQYF; CDR3 DNA: TGCAGTGCTCCCGGGACTAGCGTATGCCAAGGCACCCAGTACTTC
clone size: NA; V gene: TRBV20-1; J gene: TRBJ1-4; D gene: TRBD1; CDR3 protein: CSAGPRQGGEKLFF; CDR3 DNA: TGCAGTGCTGGACCAAGACAGGGCGGTGAAAAACTGTTTTTT
clone size: few; V gene: TRBV6-1; J gene: TRBJ2-7; D gene: TRBD1; CDR3 protein: CASSPSRQGIHEQYF; CDR3 DNA: TGTGCCAGCAGCCCATCCCGACAGGGCATCCACGAGCAGTACTTC